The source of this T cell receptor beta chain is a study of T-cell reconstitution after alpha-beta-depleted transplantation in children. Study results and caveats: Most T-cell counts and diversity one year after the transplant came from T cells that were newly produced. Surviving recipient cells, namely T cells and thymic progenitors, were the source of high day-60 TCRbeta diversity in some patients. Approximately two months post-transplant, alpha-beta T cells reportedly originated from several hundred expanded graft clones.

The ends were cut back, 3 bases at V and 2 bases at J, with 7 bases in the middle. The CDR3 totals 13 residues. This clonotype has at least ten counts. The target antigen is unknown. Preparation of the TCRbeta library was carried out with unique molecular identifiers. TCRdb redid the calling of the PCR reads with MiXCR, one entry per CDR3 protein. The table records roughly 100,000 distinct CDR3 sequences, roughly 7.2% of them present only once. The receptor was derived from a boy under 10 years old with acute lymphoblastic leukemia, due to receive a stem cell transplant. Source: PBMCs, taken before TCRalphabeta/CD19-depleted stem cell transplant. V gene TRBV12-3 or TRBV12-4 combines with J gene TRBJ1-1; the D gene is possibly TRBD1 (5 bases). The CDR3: CASSFGGNTEAFF. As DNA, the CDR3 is TGTGCCAGCAGTTTTGGGGGAAACACTGAAGCTTTCTTT.